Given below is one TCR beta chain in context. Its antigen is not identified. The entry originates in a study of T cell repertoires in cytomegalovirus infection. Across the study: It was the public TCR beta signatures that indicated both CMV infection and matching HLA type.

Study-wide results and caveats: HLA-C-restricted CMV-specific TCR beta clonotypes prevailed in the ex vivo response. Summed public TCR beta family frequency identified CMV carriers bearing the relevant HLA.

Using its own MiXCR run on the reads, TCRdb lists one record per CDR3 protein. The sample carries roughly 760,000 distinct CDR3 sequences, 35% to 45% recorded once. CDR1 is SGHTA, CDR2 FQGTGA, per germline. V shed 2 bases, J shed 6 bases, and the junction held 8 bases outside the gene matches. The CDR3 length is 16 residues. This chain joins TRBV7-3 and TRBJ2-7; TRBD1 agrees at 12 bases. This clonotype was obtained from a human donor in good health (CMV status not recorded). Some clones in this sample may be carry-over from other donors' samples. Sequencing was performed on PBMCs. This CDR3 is CASSLSAGTGGGEQYF. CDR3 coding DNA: TGTGCCAGCAGCTTATCCGCCGGGACAGGGGGCGGCGAGCAGTACTTC.